This TCR beta chain comes out of a study of PD-1 blockade in classical Hodgkin lymphoma. Every patient relapsed after autologous stem cell transplantation, and brentuximab vedotin exposure varied. Best overall response was complete response, partial response or progressive disease in these relapsed/refractory classical Hodgkin lymphoma patients. The CDR3 loop spans 15 amino acids. Trimming took 3 bases from V and 13 from J; bases not matched to a gene: 13. Germline loops: CDR1 SNHLY, CDR2 FYNNEI. Worth noting for this clone: The antigen remains unidentified.

Whole-study findings and limits: CD4+ TCR diversity climbed significantly by C4D1, unlike CD8+ TCR diversity.

Sequencing was performed with immunoSEQ multiplex PCR; in TCRdb, only in-frame clones are kept and a portion is missing. Of 29,000 or so clones listed, about two thirds were seen once; the top ten hold about 15%. This TCR was sampled from a human donor with classical Hodgkin lymphoma. The chain has TRBV2 and TRBJ2-5; 11 positions agree with TRBD1. The source material was peripheral blood mononuclear cells (PBMCs), sampled before the second cycle of nivolumab. CDR3 loop: CASSEGGDRGAQRYF. The CDR3 nucleotides read TGTGCCAGCAGTGAGGGTGGGGACAGGGGGGCCCAAAGGTACTTC.